The entry that follows covers one T cell receptor beta chain sequence. The data derive from a study of cytotoxic CD8 clonotypes in ibrutinib-treated CLL. This CDR3 region has 14 residues. V dropped 5 bases and J dropped 12 bases, with 20 bases sitting between them. The germline gives CDR1 LNHDA, CDR2 SQIVND (reference sequence). Generated by immunoSEQ multiplex PCR, the TCRdb table keeps only in-frame clones and is missing some. The top ten hold approximately 5% of the sample, which has fewer than 85,000 clones, 79% seen once. This TCR was sampled from a human donor with chronic lymphocytic leukemia. This chain links TRBV19 with TRBJ2-1; possible D gene TRBD1, 5 bases. The material was PBMCs, obtained after 12 months of ibrutinib treatment. CDR3 sequence: CASSGLWQGAGQFF. The CDR3 coding sequence is TGTGCCAGTAGTGGATTATGGCAAGGGGCCGGGCAGTTCTTC.